Detailed here is one T cell receptor beta chain. Assay used: immunoSEQ multiplex PCR; TCRdb lists only in-frame clones, some missing. Of roughly 200,000 clones in the sample, less than 85% were seen once. The data are from a study of blood T cell repertoires in COVID-19. The V end was cut by 0 bases, the J end by 7 bases, with 10 bases between. Germline V gene data show CDR1 as GTSNPN and CDR2 as SVGIG (reference sequence). CDR3 length: 12 residues. The sequence derives from a man over 45 who had recovered from COVID-19. This chain links TRBV30 with TRBJ2-7; tentative D call: TRBD2 (5 bases). The sample consisted of peripheral blood. The CDR3 protein is CAWSVLTGEQYF. In DNA, the CDR3 is TGTGCCTGGAGTGTACTAACGGGAGAGCAGTACTTC.